Below, 19 T cell receptor beta chains from the same sample are listed, as sequenced in a study of T cells after yellow fever vaccination. Each CDR3 protein is one row after TCRdb ran MiXCR on the 5' RACE reads. The sample holds fewer than 450,000 distinct CDR3 sequences, 7% to 10% seen once. The sample consisted of PBMCs, taken approximately 40 days after the first yellow fever vaccination. Receptors were obtained from a man younger than 35 who received the YFV17D yellow fever vaccine.

This chain connects TRBV6-1 to TRBJ2-5; 7 bases agree with TRBD1. Germline-derived CDR1 and CDR2 are MNHNS and SASEGT. The CDR3 totals 15 residues. V lost 6 bases, J lost 5 bases, and 12 bases stayed unmatched. Here the CDR3 reads CASRPPGQAMETQYF. The CDR3 coding sequence is TGTGCCAGCAGACCCCCCGGACAGGCCATGGAGACCCAGTACTTC.

About this clonotype: Germline is not matched at one junction end, which may reflect a read error. This sequence joins TRBV5-6 and TRBJ1-2; no reliable D call. In germline, CDR1 is SGHDT, CDR2 YYEEEE. The CDR3 is 13 residues long. The CDR3 loop reads CASSSARREGRAF. DNA of the CDR3: TGTGCCAGCAGCTCCGCTCGGCGGGAGGGAAGAGCTTTC.

This clonotype has only a few counts. This rearrangement joins TRBV4-1 to TRBJ2-7, with 7 bases matching TRBD1. This CDR3 has 14 residues. Germline CDR1 reads MGHRA; CDR2 reads YSYEKL. V shed 3 bases, J shed 2 bases, and the junction held 4 bases outside the gene matches. Here the CDR3 reads CASSQTGRTYEQYF. The CDR3 nucleotides are TGCGCCAGCAGCCAGACAGGGCGGACCTACGAGCAGTACTTC.

This clonotype has ten or more counts. This chain uses TRBV5-5 with TRBJ2-3; unclear D gene. The CDR3 length is 15 residues. Germline loops: CDR1 SGHKS, CDR2 YYEKEE (reference sequence). Trimming pared 4 bases from V and 2 bases from J, leaving 14 bases between. The CDR3 spells CASSVGAADTDTQYF. CDR3 sequence (DNA): TGTGCCAGCAGCGTGGGCGCGGCTGACACAGATACGCAGTATTTT. The entire variable domain, with the rest obtained from reference TRBV5-5 and TRBJ2-3, is as follows: DAGVTQSPTHLIKTRGQQVTLRCSPISGHKSVSWYQQVLGQGPQFIFQYYEKEERGRGNFPDRFSARQFPNYSSELNVNALLLGDSALYLCASSVGAADTDTQYFGPGTRLTVL.

This clonotype was observed a few times. The chain combines TRBV10-3 with TRBJ2-1, with D possibly being TRBD2 (6 bases). Germline V lookup: CDR1 ENHRY, CDR2 SYGVKD. CDR3 size: 15 residues. V was shortened by 7 bases and J by 4 bases, with 17 bases between the two germline ends. This CDR3 reads CAITPGGIAYNEQFF. The CDR3 nucleotides are TGTGCCATCACCCCAGGCGGGATAGCATACAATGAGCAGTTCTTC.

This clonotype turned up a few times. V is TRBV12-3 or TRBV12-4 and J is TRBJ2-7, with 9 bases identical to TRBD1. Unmatched junction bases numbered 6, after V lost 8 bases and J lost 4 bases. The CDR3 is 13 residues long. The DNA for the CDR3 is TGTGCCAGCCGGGACAGGGCGAGGTACGAGCAGTACTTC. It yields the protein CASRDRARYEQYF.

This clonotype showed up many times. The chain employs TRBV5-1 and TRBJ1-3, with a tentative D call TRBD1 (5 bases). This CDR3 contains 14 residues. Germline-derived CDR1 and CDR2 are SGHRS and YFSETQ. The V and J ends lost 4 bases and 4 bases respectively, with 12 bases between them. The CDR3 loop reads CASSRDFVGNTIYF. The CDR3 DNA is TGCGCCAGCAGCAGGGACTTCGTCGGAAACACCATATATTTT. Together with reference TRBV5-1 and TRBJ1-3, the CDR3 gives the full variable domain: KAGVTQTPRYLIKTRGQQVTLSCSPISGHRSVSWYQQTPGQGLQFLFEYFSETQRNKGNFPGRFSGRQFSNSRSEMNVSTLELGDSALYLCASSRDFVGNTIYFGEGSWLTVV.

This clonotype was detected a few times. This chain joins TRBV10-3 and TRBJ2-3; D remains ambiguous. Germline CDR1 ENHRY, CDR2 SYGVKD. The V and J ends lost 0 bases and 0 bases respectively, with 7 bases between them. This CDR3 is 15 amino acids long. Written as DNA, the CDR3 is TGTGCCATCAGTGAGTCGGAAGCTAGCACAGATACGCAGTATTTT. It translates to CAISESEASTDTQYF.

In its sample, this clonotype was seen a few times. This chain uses TRBV20-1 with TRBJ1-2; the D is unclear. This CDR3 has 11 residues. Looked up from germline, CDR1 is DFQATT and CDR2 is SNEGSKA (reference sequence). Trimming shortened V by 8 bases and J by 4 bases, and 11 bases separated the two germline ends. CDR3 loop: CSPTVGYGYTF. The CDR3 DNA is TGCAGTCCTACAGTGGGCTATGGCTACACCTTC.

This clonotype was picked up a small number of times. The chain is built from TRBV7-9 and TRBJ2-5, with 7 bases lining up with TRBD1. Germline CDR1 SEHNR, CDR2 FQNEAQ (reference sequence). After removal of 4 bases from V and 2 bases from J, the junction contained 4 bases not matched to a gene. CDR3 length equals 14 residues. The CDR3 sequence: CASSSTGAQETQYF. The CDR3 region has the DNA TGTGCCAGCAGCTCAACAGGGGCACAAGAGACCCAGTACTTC.

The sample holds a few counts of this clonotype. The rearrangement joins TRBV6-5 to TRBJ1-6; TRBD1 matches at 7 bases. This CDR3 spans 15 amino acids. V lost 5 bases and J lost 8; bases outside the gene matches: 9. Germline V gene lookup returns CDR1 MNHEY and CDR2 SVGAGI. The CDR3 is CASSNPTGKDSPLHF. The CDR3 DNA sequence: TGTGCCAGCAGTAACCCGACAGGGAAGGATTCACCCCTCCACTTT.

This clonotype occurred a few times. The rearrangement links TRBV13 to TRBJ1-6, with D tentatively TRBD1 (5 bases). CDR3 length: 19 residues. CDR1 PRHDT and CDR2 FYEKMQ come from the germline V gene (reference sequence). V was trimmed by 6 bases and J by 0 bases, leaving 21 bases between them. CDR3 residues: CASSFGGFRGSSYNSPLHF. Here the CDR3 DNA reads TGTGCCAGCAGTTTTGGAGGTTTTCGGGGGAGCTCCTATAATTCACCCCTCCACTTT.

This clonotype appeared a few times. The chain recombines TRBV5-1 with TRBJ2-5; D not certain. Germline CDR1 is SGHRS and CDR2 is YFSETQ. This CDR3 has 12 residues. Trimming shortened V by 4 bases and J by 5 bases, and 9 bases separated the two germline ends. The CDR3 reads CASSKTRETQYF. CDR3 nucleotides: TGCGCCAGCAGCAAGACCCGTGAGACCCAGTACTTC.

This chain links TRBV20-1 with TRBJ2-1; 7 bases line up with TRBD1. There are 14 residues in the CDR3. Per germline, CDR1 DFQATT and CDR2 SNEGSKA (reference sequence). The J segment lost 7 bases and the V segment lost 5 bases, leaving 11 bases of the junction unmatched. The CDR3 region is CSAVDRLGWNEQFF. The CDR3 DNA reads as TGCAGTGCTGTGGACAGGTTGGGTTGGAATGAGCAGTTCTTC.

This clonotype has just a few counts. The rearrangement joins TRBV4-2 to TRBJ2-1; 7 bases map to TRBD2. Unmatched junction bases numbered 9, after V lost 1 base and J lost 9 bases. Germline lookup yields CDR1 LGHNA and CDR2 YNFKEQ. The CDR3 sequence is 15 residues long. DNA for the CDR3: TGTGCCAGCAGCCAAGCAGGCGGGGGAATAGGTGAGCAGTTCTTC. Protein sequence: CASSQAGGGIGEQFF.

This clonotype showed up just a few times. The CDR3: CAWSRGNQETQYF. CDR3 coding DNA: TGTGCCTGGAGTCGAGGGAACCAAGAGACCCAGTACTTC. This chain links TRBV30 with TRBJ2-5, with D possibly TRBD2 on 5 matching bases. Germline V lookup: CDR1 GTSNPN, CDR2 SVGIG (reference sequence). This CDR3 has 13 residues. V lost 2 bases, J lost 0 bases, and 7 bases lay in between.

There are a few counts of this clonotype. J is TRBJ1-2 and V is TRBV7-2; D is possibly TRBD1 (6 bases). V lost 4 bases, J lost 8 bases, and 26 bases lay in between. Germline CDR1 SGHTA, CDR2 FQGNSA. CDR3 size: 17 residues. The CDR3 here is CASSYRTAPNGVAGYTF. The CDR3 DNA reads as TGTGCCAGCAGCTATCGGACAGCCCCCAACGGGGTAGCCGGCTACACCTTC.

There are many counts of this clonotype. The chain uses TRBV7-8 and TRBJ2-7; no clear D gene. Per germline, CDR1 SGHVS and CDR2 FQNEAQ. The V and J ends lost 1 base and 3 bases respectively, with 4 bases between them. The CDR3 runs to 12 residues. CDR3 sequence reads: CASSLVGYEQYF. Here the CDR3 DNA reads TGTGCCAGCAGCTTAGTGGGCTACGAGCAGTACTTC.

The table lists this clonotype with a few counts. The V gene is TRBV7-8, the J gene TRBJ1-4; weak D call: TRBD1 (6 bases). Germline loops: CDR1 SGHVS, CDR2 FQNEAQ. V was cut by 3 bases and J by 8 bases, with 19 bases left in between. The CDR3 has 16 residues. CDR3 DNA sequence: TGTGCCAGCAGCTTCCGGGACATACGAAGATCGGAAAAACTGTTTTTT. Its protein product is CASSFRDIRRSEKLFF.